One T cell receptor beta chain is described in this entry. Antigen: not known. These data are taken from a study of OX40 agonist ivuxolimab in advanced cancers. This CDR3 has 14 residues. V lost 5 bases and J lost 7, with 12 bases in between. Germline CDR1 SGHTA, CDR2 FQGNSA. TCRdb's table, derived via immunoSEQ multiplex PCR, lists solely in-frame clones and lacks some. This sample has around 80,000 clones; over 75% occur once, and the top ten carry 0.72%. A history of autoimmune disease or systemic immunosuppression excluded patients. General study findings and limits: Clonal expansion from baseline to week 6 occurred in both CD4+ and CD8+ T cells. More expanded clones were seen, on average, in CD8+ T cells than in CD4+.

V and J are TRBV7-2 and TRBJ1-6, with a weak D call TRBD1 (6 bases). This sequence originates from an adult with an advanced solid tumor such as melanoma, head and neck, liver or kidney cancer. The sequenced sample was CD4+ or CD8+ T cells sorted from blood, obtained in a trial of the OX40 agonist ivuxolimab. The CDR3 DNA reads TGTGCCAGCAGCCTAGGACAGACGAATTCACCCCTCCACTTT. This translates into CASSLGQTNSPLHF.